This T cell receptor beta chain was retrieved from a study of blood T cell repertoires in COVID-19. Study-wide background: T cells, B-cell-depleted T cells, or PBMCs supplied cDNA or gDNA.

Clinical history as reported by participants underpinned cohort assignment. Only in-frame clones appear in the TCRdb table, and some are missing; sequencing was by immunoSEQ multiplex PCR. The sample shows 400,000 to 450,000 clones, roughly nine tenths of them seen only once. The sequenced sample was PBMCs or T cells enriched from blood (not recorded which). The receptor's source is a man aged 30 to 39 who had recovered from COVID-19.

CDR3 amino acids: CASSYLLAPDTQYF. The CDR3 region has the DNA TGTGCCAGCAGTTATCTTCTAGCCCCAGATACGCAGTATTTT. V and J are TRBV6-2 or TRBV6-3 and TRBJ2-3; tentative D call: TRBD2 (5 bases). This CDR3 is 14 amino acids long. Germline values: CDR1 MNHEY, CDR2 SVGEGT. The germline V and J ends were trimmed by 3 bases and 4 bases, with 11 bases remaining between them.